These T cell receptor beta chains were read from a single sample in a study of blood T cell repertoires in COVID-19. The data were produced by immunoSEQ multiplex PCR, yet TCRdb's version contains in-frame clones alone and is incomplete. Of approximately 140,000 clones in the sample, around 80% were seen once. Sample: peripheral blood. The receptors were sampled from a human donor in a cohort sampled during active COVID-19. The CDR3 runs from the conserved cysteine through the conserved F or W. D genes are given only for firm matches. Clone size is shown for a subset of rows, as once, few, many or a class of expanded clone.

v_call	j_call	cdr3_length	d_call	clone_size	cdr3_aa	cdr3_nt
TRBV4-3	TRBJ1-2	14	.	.	CASSQELGAGGYTF	TGCGCCAGCAGCCAAGAACTAGGGGCGGGGGGCTACACCTTC
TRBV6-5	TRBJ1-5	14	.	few	CASSPTGIGQPQHF	TGTGCCAGCAGTCCCACAGGGATAGGTCAGCCCCAGCATTTT
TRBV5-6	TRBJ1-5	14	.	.	CASSRTGSNQPQHF	TGTGCCAGCAGCCGAACAGGGAGCAATCAGCCCCAGCATTTT
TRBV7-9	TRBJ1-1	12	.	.	CASSRQAPEAFF	TGTGCCAGCAGTCGCCAGGCTCCTGAAGCTTTCTTT
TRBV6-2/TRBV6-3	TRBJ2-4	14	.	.	CASTPLGAKNIQYF	TGTGCCAGCACCCCCCTCGGGGCCAAAAACATTCAGTACTTC
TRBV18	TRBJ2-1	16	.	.	CASSPPIRETANEQFF	TGTGCCAGCTCACCACCAATAAGGGAGACCGCCAATGAGCAGTTCTTC
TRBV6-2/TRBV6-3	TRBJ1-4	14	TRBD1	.	CASSYGTGEEKLFF	TGTGCCAGCAGTTACGGGACAGGGGAAGAAAAACTGTTTTTT
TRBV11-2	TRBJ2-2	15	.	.	CASSFGLPRTGELFF	TGTGCCAGCAGCTTCGGACTACCACGGACCGGGGAGCTGTTTTTT
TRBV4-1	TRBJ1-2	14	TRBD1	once	CASSQTPGGSGYTF	TGCGCCAGCAGCCAAACACCAGGGGGCAGTGGCTACACCTTC
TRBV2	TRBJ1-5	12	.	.	CASSADSQPQHF	TGTGCCAGCAGTGCAGACAGTCAGCCCCAGCATTTT
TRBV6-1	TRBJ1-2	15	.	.	CASSESMGALGGYTF	TGTGCCAGCAGTGAATCTATGGGGGCACTGGGTGGCTACACCTTC
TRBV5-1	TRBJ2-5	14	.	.	CASSLEASLETQYF	TGCGCCAGCAGCTTGGAGGCTAGCTTGGAGACCCAGTACTTC
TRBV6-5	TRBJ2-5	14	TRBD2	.	CASLAGGLQETQYF	TGTGCCAGCCTAGCGGGGGGACTTCAAGAGACCCAGTACTTC
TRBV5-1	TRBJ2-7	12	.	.	CASSNSGYEQYF	TGCGCCAGCAGCAATAGCGGTTACGAGCAGTACTTC
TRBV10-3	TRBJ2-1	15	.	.	CAISDQGGSYNEQFF	TGTGCCATCTCGGACCAGGGTGGCTCCTACAATGAGCAGTTCTTC
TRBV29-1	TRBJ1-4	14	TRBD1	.	CSVGQGTTNEKLFF	TGCAGCGTCGGACAGGGAACAACTAATGAAAAACTGTTTTTT
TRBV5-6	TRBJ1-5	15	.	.	CASSLRGPGGQPQHF	TGTGCCAGCAGCTTGAGGGGCCCCGGGGGTCAGCCCCAGCATTTT
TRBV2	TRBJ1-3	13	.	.	CASRASSGNTIYF	TGTGCCAGCAGAGCTTCCTCTGGAAACACCATATATTTT
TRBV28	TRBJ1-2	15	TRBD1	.	CASSPMGQENYGYTF	TGTGCCAGCAGTCCAATGGGACAGGAGAACTATGGCTACACCTTC
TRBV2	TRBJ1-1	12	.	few	CASSRGGWEAFF	TGTGCCAGCAGTAGGGGTGGATGGGAAGCTTTCTTT
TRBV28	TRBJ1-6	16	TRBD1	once	CASSLQGAPWNSPLHF	TGTGCCAGCAGTTTACAGGGGGCGCCTTGGAATTCACCCCTCCACTTT
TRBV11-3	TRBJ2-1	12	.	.	CASSSRNNEQFF	TGTGCCAGCAGCTCCAGGAACAATGAGCAGTTCTTC
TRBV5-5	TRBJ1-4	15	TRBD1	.	CASSLRDRDNEKLFF	TGTGCCAGCAGCTTGAGGGACAGGGATAATGAAAAACTGTTTTTT
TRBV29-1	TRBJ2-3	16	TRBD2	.	CSVGGLAGVSTDTQYF	TGCAGCGTTGGCGGACTAGCGGGGGTGAGCACAGATACGCAGTATTTT
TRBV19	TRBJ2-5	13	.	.	CASKSAGYETQYF	TGTGCCAGTAAGTCTGCGGGTTACGAGACCCAGTACTTC
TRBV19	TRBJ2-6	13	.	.	CASASSGANVLTF	TGTGCCAGTGCGAGCTCTGGGGCCAACGTCCTGACTTTC